This T cell receptor beta chain stems from a study of OX40 agonist ivuxolimab in advanced cancers. About the research overall: Patients enrolled in dose escalation were diagnosed with hepatocellular carcinoma, melanoma, renal cell or head and neck cancer. Earlier anti-PD-1, anti-PD-L1 or anti-CTLA-4 therapy was permitted; about 39% had received some.

Details on this clone: Its specificity is not known. The sample holds other DNA sequences that translate to the same CDR3.

The data were produced by immunoSEQ multiplex PCR, yet TCRdb's version contains in-frame clones alone and is incomplete. The table shows under 110,000 clones, with 90% occurring only once. Study outcomes and limitations: Partial responders dosed at 0.1-3.0 mg/kg displayed clonal expansion ranking among the lowest. Among expanded peripheral T cells, antigen specificity went undetermined.

The V gene lost 5 bases and the J gene lost 4 bases, with 11 bases spanning the gap. Germline CDR1 is SGHTA and CDR2 is FQGNSA. This CDR3 spans 13 amino acids. The sample here was CD4+ or CD8+ T cells sorted from blood, taken in a trial of the OX40 agonist ivuxolimab. This sequence was found in an adult with an advanced solid tumor such as melanoma, head and neck, liver or kidney cancer. The rearrangement uses TRBV7-2 and TRBJ1-1; D unresolved. DNA for the CDR3: TGTGCCAGCAGCCTGGCCCGAGGCACTGAAGCTTTCTTT. This codes for CASSLARGTEAFF.